This T cell receptor beta chain was captured by sequencing in a study of cytomegalovirus exposure and HLA in healthy donors. The PCR contained 60 Vbeta and 13 Jbeta primers. TCRdb's table, derived via immunoSEQ multiplex PCR, lists solely in-frame clones and lacks some. The table includes 85,000 to 90,000 clones, around four fifths detected once. After removal of 5 bases from V and 3 bases from J, the junction contained 3 bases not matched to a gene. CDR3 size: 13 residues. Germline V gene lookup returns CDR1 WSHSY and CDR2 SAAADI. The chain combines TRBV10-2 with TRBJ2-7; TRBD1 agrees at 8 bases. Sequenced material: PBMCs. This clonotype was sampled from a man aged 25 to 40 in good health and CMV-seropositive. This CDR3 reads CASSIQGGYEQYF. CDR3 nucleotides: TGCGCCAGCAGTATACAGGGGGGCTACGAGCAGTACTTC.